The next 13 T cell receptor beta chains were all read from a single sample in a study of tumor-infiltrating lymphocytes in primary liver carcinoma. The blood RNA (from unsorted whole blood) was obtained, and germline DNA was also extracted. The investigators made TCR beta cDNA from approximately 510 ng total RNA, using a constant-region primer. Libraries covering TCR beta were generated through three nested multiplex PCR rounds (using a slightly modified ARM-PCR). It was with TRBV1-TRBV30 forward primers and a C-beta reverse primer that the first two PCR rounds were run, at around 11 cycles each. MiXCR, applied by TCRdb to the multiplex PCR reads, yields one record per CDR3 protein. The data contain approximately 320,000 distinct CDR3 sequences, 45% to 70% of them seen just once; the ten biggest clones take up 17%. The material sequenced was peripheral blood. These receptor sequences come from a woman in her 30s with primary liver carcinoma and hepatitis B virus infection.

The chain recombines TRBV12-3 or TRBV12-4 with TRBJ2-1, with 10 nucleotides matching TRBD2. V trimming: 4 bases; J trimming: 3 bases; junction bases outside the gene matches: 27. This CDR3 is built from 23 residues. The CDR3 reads CASSSPVPRQGEPSGRLYNEQFF. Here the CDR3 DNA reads TGTGCCAGCAGTTCACCCGTACCCAGACAGGGTGAGCCTAGCGGGAGACTCTACAATGAGCAGTTCTTC.

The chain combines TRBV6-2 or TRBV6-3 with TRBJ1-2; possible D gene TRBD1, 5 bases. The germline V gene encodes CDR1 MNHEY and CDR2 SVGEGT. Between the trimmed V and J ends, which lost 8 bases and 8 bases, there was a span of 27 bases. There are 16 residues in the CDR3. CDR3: CASFFDDRPSVGGYTF. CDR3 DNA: TGTGCCAGCTTCTTCGATGACAGACCCTCTGTGGGGGGCTACACCTTC.

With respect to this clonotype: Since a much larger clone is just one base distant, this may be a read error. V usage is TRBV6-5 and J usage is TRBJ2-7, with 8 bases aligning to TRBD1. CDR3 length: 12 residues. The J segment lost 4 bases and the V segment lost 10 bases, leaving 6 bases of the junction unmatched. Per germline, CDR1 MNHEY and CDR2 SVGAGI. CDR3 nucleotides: TGTGCCACCTCTACAGGGGGGTACGAGCAGTACTTC. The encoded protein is CATSTGGYEQYF.

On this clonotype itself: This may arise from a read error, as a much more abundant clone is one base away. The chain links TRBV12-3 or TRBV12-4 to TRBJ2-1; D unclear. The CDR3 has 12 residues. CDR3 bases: TGTGGCGCCCGAAGCTCCTACAATGAGCAGTTCTTC. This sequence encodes CGARSSYNEQFF.

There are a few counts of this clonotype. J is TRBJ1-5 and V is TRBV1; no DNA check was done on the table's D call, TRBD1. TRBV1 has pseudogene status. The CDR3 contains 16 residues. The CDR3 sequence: CTSRQRDRRRNQPQHF. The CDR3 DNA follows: TGCACCAGCCGACAAAGGGATAGGAGGCGGAATCAGCCCCAGCATTTT.

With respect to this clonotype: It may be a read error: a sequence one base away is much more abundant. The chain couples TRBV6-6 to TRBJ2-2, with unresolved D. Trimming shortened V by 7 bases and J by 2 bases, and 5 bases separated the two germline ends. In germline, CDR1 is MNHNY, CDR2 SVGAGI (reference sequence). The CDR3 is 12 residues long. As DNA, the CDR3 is TGTGCCAGCATGAGAAACACCGGGGAGCTGTTTTTT. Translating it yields CASMRNTGELFF.

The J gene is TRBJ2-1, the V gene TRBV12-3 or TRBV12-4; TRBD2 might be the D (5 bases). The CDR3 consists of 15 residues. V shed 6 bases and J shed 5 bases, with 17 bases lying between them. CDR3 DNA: TGTGCCAGCAGGAGAGCGGTACTGGGAGACAATGAGCAGTTCTTC. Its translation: CASRRAVLGDNEQFF.

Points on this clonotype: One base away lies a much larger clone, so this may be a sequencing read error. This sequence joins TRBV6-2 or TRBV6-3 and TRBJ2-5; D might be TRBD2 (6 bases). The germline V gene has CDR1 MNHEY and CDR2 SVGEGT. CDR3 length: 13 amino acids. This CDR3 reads CVSSFAGKETQYF. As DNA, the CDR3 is TGTGTCAGCAGCTTTGCGGGAAAAGAGACCCAGTACTTC.

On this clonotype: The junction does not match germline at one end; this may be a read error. In nucleotides, the CDR3 is TGTGGCAGCAGCTTCGGAGTGGGGGCGCATCCTAACAGGGAGCTGTTTTTT. It specifies CGSSFGVGAHPNRELFF. The gene calls are TRBV13 and TRBJ2-2; maybe TRBD1 (6 bases). The CDR3 loop spans 17 amino acids. Germline values: CDR1 PRHDT, CDR2 FYEKMQ (reference sequence).

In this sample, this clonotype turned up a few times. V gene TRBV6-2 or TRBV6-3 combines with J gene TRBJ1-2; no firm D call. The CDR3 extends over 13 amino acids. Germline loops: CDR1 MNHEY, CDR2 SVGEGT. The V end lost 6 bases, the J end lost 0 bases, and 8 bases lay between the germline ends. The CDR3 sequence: CASSLRPNYGYTF. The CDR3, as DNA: TGTGCCAGCAGCCTACGCCCTAACTATGGCTACACCTTC.

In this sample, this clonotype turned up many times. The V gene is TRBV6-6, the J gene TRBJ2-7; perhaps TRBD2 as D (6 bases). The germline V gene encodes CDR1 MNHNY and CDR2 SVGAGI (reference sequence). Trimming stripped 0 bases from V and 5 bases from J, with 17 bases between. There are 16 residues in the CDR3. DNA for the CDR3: TGTGCCAGCAGTTACTCTCGACTAGGGGCCCAACACGAGCAGTACTTC. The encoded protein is CASSYSRLGAQHEQYF.

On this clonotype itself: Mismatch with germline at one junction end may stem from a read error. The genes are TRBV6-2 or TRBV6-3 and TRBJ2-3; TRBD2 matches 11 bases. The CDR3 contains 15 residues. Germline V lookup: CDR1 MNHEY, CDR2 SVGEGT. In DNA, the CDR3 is TGTGTCAGCAGTTCCCCGGGACTAGCGGTGAATACGCAGTATTTT. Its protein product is CVSSSPGLAVNTQYF.

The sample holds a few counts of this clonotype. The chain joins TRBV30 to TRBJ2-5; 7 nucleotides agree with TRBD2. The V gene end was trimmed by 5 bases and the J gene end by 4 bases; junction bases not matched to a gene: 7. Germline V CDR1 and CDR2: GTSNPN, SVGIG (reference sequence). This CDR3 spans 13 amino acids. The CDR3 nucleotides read TGTGCCTGGGCCCGGACTAGTAGAGAGACCCAGTACTTC. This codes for CAWARTSRETQYF.